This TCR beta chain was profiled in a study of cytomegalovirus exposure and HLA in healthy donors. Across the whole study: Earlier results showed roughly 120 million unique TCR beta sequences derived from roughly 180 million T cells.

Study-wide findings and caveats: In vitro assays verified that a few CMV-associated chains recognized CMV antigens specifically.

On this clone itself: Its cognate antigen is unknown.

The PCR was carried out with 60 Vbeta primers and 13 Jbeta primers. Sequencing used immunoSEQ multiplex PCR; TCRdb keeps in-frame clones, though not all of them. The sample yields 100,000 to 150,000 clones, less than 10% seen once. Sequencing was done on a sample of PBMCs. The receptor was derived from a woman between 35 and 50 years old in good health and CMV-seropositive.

This CDR3 reads CASLITGGNQPQHF. For the CDR3, the DNA is TGTGCCAGCCTCATCACAGGCGGCAATCAGCCCCAGCATTTT. The chain joins TRBV19 to TRBJ1-5, with D perhaps TRBD1 (5 bases). This CDR3 contains 14 residues. V was pared by 9 bases and J by 2 bases, with 14 bases between. The germline V gene encodes CDR1 LNHDA and CDR2 SQIVND (reference sequence).